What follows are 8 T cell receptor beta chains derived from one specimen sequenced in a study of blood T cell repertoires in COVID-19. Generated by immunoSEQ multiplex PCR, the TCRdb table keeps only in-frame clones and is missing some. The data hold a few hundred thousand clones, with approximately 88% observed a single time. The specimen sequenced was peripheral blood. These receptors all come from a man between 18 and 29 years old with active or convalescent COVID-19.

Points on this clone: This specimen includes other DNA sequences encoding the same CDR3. The DNA for the CDR3 is TGTGCCAGCAGTGAGTTGCGGGGGTACGAGCAGTACTTC. Protein sequence: CASSELRGYEQYF. V gene TRBV6-1 combines with J gene TRBJ2-7; TRBD2 agrees at 7 bases. The CDR3 is 13 residues long. V was pared by 3 bases and J by 4 bases, with 3 bases of the junction left unmatched. Looked up from germline, CDR1 is MNHNS and CDR2 is SASEGT.

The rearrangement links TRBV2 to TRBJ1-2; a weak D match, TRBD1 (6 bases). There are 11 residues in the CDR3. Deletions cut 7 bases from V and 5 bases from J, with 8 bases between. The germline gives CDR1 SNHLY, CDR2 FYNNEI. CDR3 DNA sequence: TGTGCCAGCACCAGGGGTTATGGCTACACCTTC. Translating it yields CASTRGYGYTF.

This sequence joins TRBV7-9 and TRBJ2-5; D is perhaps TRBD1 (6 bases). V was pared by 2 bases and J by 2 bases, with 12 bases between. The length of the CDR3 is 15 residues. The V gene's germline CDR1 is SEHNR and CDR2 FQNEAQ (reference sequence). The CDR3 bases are TGTGCCAGCAGCTTAAGATGGACAGAACAAGAGACCCAGTACTTC. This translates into CASSLRWTEQETQYF.

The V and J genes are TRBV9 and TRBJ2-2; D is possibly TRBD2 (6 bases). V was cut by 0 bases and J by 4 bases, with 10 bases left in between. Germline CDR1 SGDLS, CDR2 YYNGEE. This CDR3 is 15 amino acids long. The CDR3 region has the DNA TGTGCCAGCAGCGTAGATCTGGGAGGCACCGGGGAGCTGTTTTTT. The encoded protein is CASSVDLGGTGELFF. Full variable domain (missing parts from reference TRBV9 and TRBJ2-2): DSGVTQTPKHLITATGQRVTLRCSPRSGDLSVYWYQQSLDQGLQFLIQYYNGEERAKGNILERFSAQQFPDLHSELNLSSLELGDSALYFCASSVDLGGTGELFFGEGSRLTVL.

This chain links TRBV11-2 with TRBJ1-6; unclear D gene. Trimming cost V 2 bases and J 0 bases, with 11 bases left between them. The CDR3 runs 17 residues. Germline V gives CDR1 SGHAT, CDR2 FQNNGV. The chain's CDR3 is CASSLFPVSSYNSPLHF. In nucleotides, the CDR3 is TGTGCCAGCAGCTTATTCCCCGTGAGCTCCTATAATTCACCCCTCCACTTT.

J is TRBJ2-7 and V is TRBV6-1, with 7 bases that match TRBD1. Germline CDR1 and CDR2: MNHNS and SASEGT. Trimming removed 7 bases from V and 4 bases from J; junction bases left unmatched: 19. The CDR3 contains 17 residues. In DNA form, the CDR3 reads TGTGCCAGCACTAAAGCCCCGCGGACAGGAGGACCATACGAGCAGTACTTC. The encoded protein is CASTKAPRTGGPYEQYF.

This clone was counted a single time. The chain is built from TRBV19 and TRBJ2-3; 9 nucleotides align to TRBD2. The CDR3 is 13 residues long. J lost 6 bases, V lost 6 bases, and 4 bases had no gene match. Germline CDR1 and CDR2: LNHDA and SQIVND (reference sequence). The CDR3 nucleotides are TGTGCCAGTAGGGGACTAGCAGTTGATACGCAGTATTTT. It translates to CASRGLAVDTQYF.

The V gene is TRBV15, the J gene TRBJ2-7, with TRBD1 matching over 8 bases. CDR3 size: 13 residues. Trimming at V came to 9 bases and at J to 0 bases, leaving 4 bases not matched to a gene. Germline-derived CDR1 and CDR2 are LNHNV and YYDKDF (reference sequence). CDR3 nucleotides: TGTGCCACTTGGGACAGGAGCTCCTACGAGCAGTACTTC. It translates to CATWDRSSYEQYF.